The entry below describes one T cell receptor (beta chain). This record comes from a study of blood T cell repertoires in COVID-19. The method was immunoSEQ multiplex PCR; TCRdb's version includes in-frame clones alone and lacks a portion of them. Among 70,000 to 100,000 clones listed, roughly four fifths were seen once. Germline loops: CDR1 MNHEY, CDR2 SVGAGI. Trimming cost V 6 bases and J 3 bases; bases outside gene matches: 7. The CDR3 spans 15 residues. The receptor was isolated from a man between 50 and 59 years old with active or convalescent COVID-19. This chain links TRBV6-5 with TRBJ1-5; 8 positions agree with TRBD1. The sample taken for sequencing was peripheral blood. CDR3 in amino acids: CASSSGQGHNQPQHF. The CDR3 nucleotides read TGTGCCAGCAGCTCCGGACAGGGTCACAATCAGCCCCAGCATTTT.